The present T cell receptor beta chain was sequenced within a study of cytotoxic CD8 clonotypes in ibrutinib-treated CLL. Study in general: Of a cohort that held about a dozen relapsed/refractory and some 14 treatment-naive patients, under 18 were IGHV unmutated. After median 68 months, roughly 15 stayed in remission, about 12 progressed; responses some 25 partial, 2 complete.

The table came from immunoSEQ multiplex PCR; TCRdb's copy has only in-frame clones and leaves some out. Here the sample spans around 77,000 clones, 80% being singletons. Study-wide points: The clonality rise at ibrutinib response reflected private clonotype expansion.

CDR3 length: 15 residues. Turning to this clone: Its antigen is undetermined.

The receptor's source is a human donor with chronic lymphocytic leukemia. V is TRBV21-1 and J is TRBJ2-7; the table names TRBD2, a call not compared with the DNA. TRBV21-1 is recorded as a pseudogene. The sequences come from PBMCs, collected at disease progression, from a patient treated with ibrutinib. The CDR3 DNA sequence: TGTGCCAGCAGCAAAAAAGGGGCCCGGGGGGGCGAGCAGTACTTC. It codes for CASSKKGARGGEQYF.